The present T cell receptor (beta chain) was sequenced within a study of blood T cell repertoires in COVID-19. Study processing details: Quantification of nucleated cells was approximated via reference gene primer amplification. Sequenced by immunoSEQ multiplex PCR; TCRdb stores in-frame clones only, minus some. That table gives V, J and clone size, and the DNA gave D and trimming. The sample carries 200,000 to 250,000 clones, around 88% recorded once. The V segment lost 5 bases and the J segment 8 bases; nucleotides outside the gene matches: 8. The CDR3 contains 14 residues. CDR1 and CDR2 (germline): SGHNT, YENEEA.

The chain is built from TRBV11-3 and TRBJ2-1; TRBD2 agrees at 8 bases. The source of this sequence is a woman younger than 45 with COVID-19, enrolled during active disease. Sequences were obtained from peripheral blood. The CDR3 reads CASSRSGGLDEQFF. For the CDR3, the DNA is TGTGCCAGCAGCCGAAGCGGGGGTCTCGATGAGCAGTTCTTC. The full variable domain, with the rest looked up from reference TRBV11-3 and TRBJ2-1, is EAGVVQSPRYKIIEKKQPVAFWCNPISGHNTLYWYLQNLGQGPELLIRYENEEAVDDSQLPKDRFSAERLKGVDSTLKIQPAELGDSAVYLCASSRSGGLDEQFFGPGTRLTVL.